The next 32 T cell receptor beta chains were all read from a single sample in a study of shared clonotypes between healthy human individuals. TCRdb's table, derived via immunoSEQ multiplex PCR, lists solely in-frame clones and lacks some. This table has a few hundred thousand clones, 50% to 80% appearing once. Sequencing used memory CD4+ T cells sorted from blood. Sample subset: CD45RA-negative fraction. Receptor source: a man aged 30 to 39 in good health.

The chain links TRBV5-5 to TRBJ1-1; possibly TRBD1 for D (5 bases). This CDR3 spans 16 amino acids. The germline gives CDR1 SGHKS, CDR2 YYEKEE (reference sequence). Trimming shortened V by 1 base and J by 6 bases, and 19 bases separated the two germline ends. The CDR3 sequence: CASSLTSRTRGAEAFF. The CDR3 DNA reads TGTGCCAGCAGCTTGACGTCCCGGACACGGGGCGCTGAAGCTTTCTTT.

The chain combines TRBV2 with TRBJ1-4; D is unclear. Germline V gives CDR1 SNHLY, CDR2 FYNNEI. V was pared by 6 bases and J by 8 bases, with 13 bases between. The length of the CDR3 is 13 residues. The CDR3 loop is CASRASSWEKLFF. In DNA, the CDR3 is TGTGCCAGCAGGGCCTCCTCATGGGAAAAACTGTTTTTT.

The CDR3 nucleotides read TGTGCCAGCAGTTTAGGGGGGGGTAGCGAAGAGACCCAGTACTTC. Protein product: CASSLGGGSEETQYF. The J gene is TRBJ2-5, the V gene TRBV28; 7 nucleotides agree with TRBD2. The germline gives CDR1 MDHEN, CDR2 SYDVKM. Losses at the gene ends were 2 bases for V and 3 bases for J; bases not matched to a gene: 6. The CDR3 totals 15 residues.

This clone was observed a few times. CDR3: CASKDSETQYF. The CDR3 DNA follows: TGTGCCAGCAAGGATTCGGAGACCCAGTACTTC. V and J are TRBV6-1 and TRBJ2-5; D not resolved. The CDR3 consists of 11 residues. Germline lookup yields CDR1 MNHNS and CDR2 SASEGT. V lost 7 bases to trimming and J lost 5 bases, with 8 bases between them.

This rearrangement joins TRBV7-3 to TRBJ2-1, with TRBD2 matching 10 bases. Per germline, CDR1 SGHTA and CDR2 FQGTGA. The CDR3 covers 16 residues. Germline trimming cut 5 bases from V and 4 bases from J; bases unmatched to any gene: 8. The CDR3 DNA reads as TGTGCCAGCAGCCCTTTAGCGGGAGGATGGTACAATGAGCAGTTCTTC. This gives the protein CASSPLAGGWYNEQFF.

The chain uses TRBV6-1 and TRBJ1-3, with D uncertain. CDR1 and CDR2 (germline): MNHNS, SASEGT. This CDR3 is built from 16 residues. With 0 bases removed from V and 0 bases from J, the gap between germline ends came to 9 bases. The CDR3 spells CASSEASLDSGNTIYF. DNA of the CDR3: TGTGCCAGCAGTGAAGCATCACTAGACTCTGGAAACACCATATATTTT.

This clone showed up many times. The chain recombines TRBV2 with TRBJ2-1, with D unclear. Germline loops: CDR1 SNHLY, CDR2 FYNNEI. V was trimmed by 5 bases and J by 3 bases, leaving 17 bases between them. There are 16 residues in the CDR3. CDR3 nucleotides: TGTGCCAGCAGTTCGTGGACCGGTCCCTACTACAATGAGCAGTTCTTC. It specifies CASSSWTGPYYNEQFF.

This clone has only a few counts. The identical CDR3 is also encoded by other nucleotide sequences in the sample. The chain combines TRBV11-2 with TRBJ2-1; D uncertain. Germline V gives CDR1 SGHAT, CDR2 FQNNGV. The CDR3 covers 13 residues. With 1 base removed from V and 4 bases from J, the gap between germline ends came to 5 bases. CDR3 sequence reads: CASSLGLYNEQFF. The CDR3 bases are TGTGCCAGCAGCTTAGGACTGTACAATGAGCAGTTCTTC.

The chain links TRBV11-2 to TRBJ2-1; D uncertain. The CDR3 spans 18 residues. Germline values: CDR1 SGHAT, CDR2 FQNNGV. Trimming cost V 2 bases and J 9 bases, with 26 bases left between them. The CDR3 DNA reads as TGTGCCAGCAGCTTATTTGGAAAGGCCAGATCTTGGGATCGTGAGCAGTTCTTC. Translation: CASSLFGKARSWDREQFF.

In this sample, this clone is medium-sized. The chain carries TRBV5-1 and TRBJ2-4, with TRBD1 identical over 8 bases. The V and J ends lost 4 bases and 8 bases, in that order; junction bases with no gene match: 2. CDR3 size: 12 residues. The germline V gene has CDR1 SGHRS and CDR2 YFSETQ. CDR3 residues: CASSRGQDIQYF. CDR3 sequence (DNA): TGCGCCAGCAGCAGGGGACAGGACATTCAGTACTTC.

The rearrangement uses TRBV2 and TRBJ2-7, with 8 nucleotides matching TRBD1. Unmatched junction bases numbered 10, after V lost 5 bases and J lost 7 bases. This CDR3 has 14 residues. From germline, CDR1 is SNHLY and CDR2 FYNNEI. The CDR3 reads CASSRQGTDSEQYF. The CDR3 DNA follows: TGTGCCAGCAGTAGACAGGGGACTGACTCGGAGCAGTACTTC. The full variable domain, its missing parts supplied by reference TRBV2 and TRBJ2-7, is EPEVTQTPSHQVTQMGQEVILRCVPISNHLYFYWYRQILGQKVEFLVSFYNNEISEKSEIFDDQFSVERPDGSNFTLKIRSTKLEDSAMYFCASSRQGTDSEQYFGPGTRLTVT.

As DNA, the CDR3 is TGTGCCAGCAGTGAGACCTCTAGCGGGAGATCCGAGCAGTACTTC. Its protein product is CASSETSSGRSEQYF. The chain recombines TRBV25-1 with TRBJ2-7, with 10 bases lining up with TRBD2. Germline V gene sequence: CDR1 MGHDK, CDR2 SYGVNS. V was clipped by 3 bases and J by 6 bases; unmatched bases: 8. This CDR3 has 15 residues.

In its sample, this clone was seen a few times. This chain connects TRBV10-1 to TRBJ2-5; TRBD2 aligns across 11 bases. V gave up 6 bases and J gave up 4 bases; unmatched junction bases: 7. There are 15 residues in the CDR3. The germline gives CDR1 WNHNN, CDR2 SYGVQD (reference sequence). The CDR3 is CASRLTSGSLETQYF. CDR3 sequence (DNA): TGCGCCAGCAGACTTACTAGCGGGAGTTTAGAGACCCAGTACTTC.

This clone has a single count. This chain uses TRBV7-5 with TRBJ1-1. TRBV7-5 is reported as a pseudogene. There are 15 residues in the CDR3. DNA for the CDR3: TGTGTCAGAAGCTTAGACCGGGGGGATAACACTGAAGCTTTCTTT. This codes for CVRSLDRGDNTEAFF.

V gene TRBV11-1 combines with J gene TRBJ2-2; D ambiguous. There are 12 residues in the CDR3. Germline-derived CDR1 and CDR2 are SGHAT and FQDESV (reference sequence). The V and J ends lost 4 bases and 8 bases respectively, with 8 bases between them. CDR3 in DNA: TGTGCCAGCAGCTCAATTGCGGGGGAGCTGTTTTTT. It translates to CASSSIAGELFF.

This clone has only one observation. The chain recombines TRBV6-5 with TRBJ2-1, with TRBD1 matching over 9 bases. From germline, CDR1 is MNHEY and CDR2 SVGAGI. After removal of 6 bases from V and 7 bases from J, the junction contained 7 bases not matched to a gene. The CDR3 spans 14 residues. The CDR3 sequence is CASSRDRVLNEQFF. The DNA for the CDR3 is TGTGCCAGCAGCCGGGACAGGGTCTTAAATGAGCAGTTCTTC.

This CDR3 reads CSAGDRVFSEAFF. CDR3 nucleotide sequence: TGCAGCGCGGGGGACAGGGTTTTTTCCGAAGCTTTCTTT. The chain joins TRBV29-1 to TRBJ1-1, with TRBD1 identical over 9 bases. The V segment lost 7 bases and the J segment 8 bases; nucleotides outside the gene matches: 11. CDR1 is SQVTM, CDR2 ANQGSEA, per germline. This CDR3 is built from 13 residues.

V gene TRBV5-1 combines with J gene TRBJ2-5; 7 bases are shared with TRBD2. Unmatched junction bases numbered 7, after V lost 2 bases and J lost 6 bases. CDR1 and CDR2 from the germline V gene are SGHRS and YFSETQ. The CDR3 loop spans 14 amino acids. CDR3 nucleotides: TGCGCCAGCAGCTTTGGCGGGAGCGAACAGACCCAGTACTTC. Translated, it gives CASSFGGSEQTQYF.

The V and J genes are TRBV10-3 and TRBJ2-7; D may match TRBD1 or TRBD2 (5 bases each). CDR1 and CDR2 (germline): ENHRY, SYGVKD. The CDR3 consists of 14 residues. Trimming left V 3 bases short and J 6 bases short, with 15 bases between. CDR3 bases: TGTGCCATCAGTGATGGGGGACGCCCCTCCGAGCAGTACTTC. Translating it yields CAISDGGRPSEQYF.

The V and J genes are TRBV5-1 and TRBJ2-3; D is perhaps TRBD2 (5 bases). CDR1 is SGHRS, CDR2 YFSETQ, per germline. Trimming pared 5 bases from V and 0 bases from J, leaving 13 bases between. The CDR3 is made up of 15 amino acids. The CDR3 sequence is CASRPSGFSTDTQYF. In DNA form, the CDR3 reads TGCGCCAGCAGACCCAGCGGATTTAGCACAGATACGCAGTATTTT.

This clone was observed a few times. The gene calls are TRBV6-5 and TRBJ2-7, with D possibly TRBD1 on 6 matching bases. CDR3 length: 13 amino acids. V lost 2 bases and J lost 4, with 9 bases in between. Germline values: CDR1 MNHEY, CDR2 SVGAGI. The CDR3 region has the DNA TGTGCCAGCAGTTACCTGACAGGATACGAGCAGTACTTC. It encodes CASSYLTGYEQYF.

V usage is TRBV6-5 and J usage is TRBJ2-1; a weak D match, TRBD2 (5 bases). Looked up from germline, CDR1 is MNHEY and CDR2 is SVGAGI. Trimming left V 4 bases short and J 5 bases short, with 12 bases between. CDR3 size: 14 residues. The CDR3 sequence: CASSLEAGDNEQFF. CDR3 DNA: TGTGCCAGCAGTTTGGAGGCCGGAGACAATGAGCAGTTCTTC.

Of note for this clone: A far larger clone is only one base removed, so a read error is likely. The chain joins TRBV5-5 to TRBJ2-7; D unresolved. Trimming took off 0 bases at V and 4 bases at J, with 2 bases between the two ends. This CDR3 has 11 amino acids. Germline V gene data show CDR1 as SGHKS and CDR2 as YYEKEE (reference sequence). CDR3: CASSLAYEQYF. The CDR3 bases are TGTGCCAGCAGCTTGGCATACGAGCAGTACTTC.

This clone has just a few counts. The chain has TRBV28 and TRBJ2-3; TRBD2 is a possible D gene (7 bases). The CDR3 is made up of 16 amino acids. Trimming removed 8 bases at V and 2 bases at J, with 20 bases between. The germline V gene encodes CDR1 MDHEN and CDR2 SYDVKM. CDR3 in amino acids: CASGGASVLPTDTQYF. The CDR3 bases are TGTGCCAGCGGGGGGGCTAGCGTTTTACCCACAGATACGCAGTATTTT.

In its sample, this clone was seen many times. V gene TRBV2 combines with J gene TRBJ2-1; 9 bases are a match to TRBD2. The V and J ends lost 7 bases and 14 bases, in that order; junction bases with no gene match: 9. Per germline, CDR1 SNHLY and CDR2 FYNNEI. The CDR3 runs 12 residues. The CDR3 loop reads CASMASGTGKFF. The CDR3 nucleotides are TGTGCCAGCATGGCTAGCGGGACGGGGAAGTTCTTC.

The rearrangement joins TRBV7-8 to TRBJ2-7, with 8 bases identical to TRBD2. The germline V gene has CDR1 SGHVS and CDR2 FQNEAQ. The CDR3 covers 15 residues. J gave up 1 base and V 5 bases, and 7 bases lay outside the gene matches. The CDR3 here is CASSPRTSSSYEQYF. The CDR3 DNA reads as TGTGCCAGCAGCCCGCGGACTAGCAGTTCCTACGAGCAGTACTTC.

This chain uses TRBV5-4 with TRBJ2-5; tentatively, D is TRBD2 (5 bases). The CDR3 is made up of 13 amino acids. The V gene's germline CDR1 is SGHNT and CDR2 YYREEE (reference sequence). Trimming stripped 4 bases from V and 7 bases from J, with 14 bases between. The CDR3 loop reads CASSGNLAVTQYF. The DNA for the CDR3 is TGTGCCAGCAGCGGAAATCTAGCTGTGACCCAGTACTTC. Based on the CDR3 plus reference TRBV5-4 and TRBJ2-5, the full variable domain is ETGVTQSPTHLIKTRGQQVTLRCSSQSGHNTVSWYQQALGQGPQFIFQYYREEENGRGNFPPRFSGLQFPNYSSELNVNALELDDSALYLCASSGNLAVTQYFGPGTRLLVL.

The chain couples TRBV10-3 to TRBJ2-3; TRBD2 is a possible D gene (6 bases). The CDR3 covers 15 residues. From germline, CDR1 is ENHRY and CDR2 SYGVKD. The V gene lost 5 bases and the J gene lost 0 bases, with 12 bases spanning the gap. CDR3 protein: CAISLSGPSTDTQYF. The CDR3 coding sequence is TGTGCCATCAGTCTTAGCGGTCCTAGCACAGATACGCAGTATTTT.

The V and J genes are TRBV7-9 and TRBJ2-7, with a weak D call TRBD2 (5 bases). V was shortened by 7 bases and J by 6 bases, with 13 bases between the two germline ends. This CDR3 has 12 residues. Germline loops: CDR1 SEHNR, CDR2 FQNEAQ (reference sequence). The CDR3 sequence: CASIDYGVEQYF. The CDR3 DNA is TGTGCCAGCATCGACTACGGGGTCGAGCAGTACTTC.

The sample holds one count of this clone. A read error may account for a junction end that differs from germline. The chain carries TRBV27 and TRBJ2-3, with TRBD2 matching over 10 bases. This CDR3 comprises 15 residues. Germline CDR1 and CDR2: MNHEY and SMNVEV (reference sequence). In DNA, the CDR3 is TGTGCCAGCACTATGGCTAGCGGGAGCATAGATACGCAGTATTTT. It codes for CASTMASGSIDTQYF.

The chain links TRBV7-8 to TRBJ2-5; 7 bases fit TRBD1. Germline lookup yields CDR1 SGHVS and CDR2 FQNEAQ. J was trimmed by 1 base and V by 3 bases; bases with no gene match: 5. There are 15 residues in the CDR3. The CDR3 coding sequence is TGTGCCAGCAGCTTCCGATGGGACAGCCAAGAGACCCAGTACTTC. Translation: CASSFRWDSQETQYF. The variable domain in full, with the rest retrieved from reference TRBV7-8 and TRBJ2-5, is GAGVSQSPRYKVAKRGQDVALRCDPISGHVSLFWYQQALGQGPEFLTYFQNEAQLDKSGLPSDRFFAERPEGSVSTLKIQRTQQEDSAVYLCASSFRWDSQETQYFGPGTRLLVL.

The chain recombines TRBV12-5 with TRBJ2-1, with 8 nucleotides matching TRBD2. Germline CDR1 is LGHNT and CDR2 is FRNRAP. The CDR3 contains 15 residues. V lost 6 bases to trimming and J lost 1 base; unmatched junction nucleotides: 5. CDR3 nucleotide sequence: TGTGCTAGTGGAAAAGCGGGAGTATCCTACAATGAGCAGTTCTTC. This codes for CASGKAGVSYNEQFF.